The 2 T cell receptor beta chains below were found in one sample sequenced in a study of regulatory T cells in long-lasting Graves disease. Through Arm-PCR of CDR3 regions and iRepertoire HTBI primers, TCR beta libraries were built. TCRdb analysed the multiplex PCR reads with MiXCR anew, one entry per CDR3 protein. Among 620,000 or so distinct CDR3 sequences, roughly 15% were seen once, and the ten largest hold under 20%. Time point given: newly diagnosed GD, antithyroid drugs for less than 3 months. From RNA extracted from PBMCs, the TCR library was made. The sample was also reused in another study, on T cells in Graves' hyperthyroidism and ophthalmopathy.

The sample was peripheral blood mononuclear cells (PBMCs), taken at new diagnosis, from a patient treated with antithyroid drugs. These receptors came from a woman aged 25 to 45 with Graves disease.

This clonotype was counted at least ten times. V gene TRBV20-1 combines with J gene TRBJ2-7; 8 bases align to TRBD2. Germline trimming cut 1 base from V and 0 bases from J; bases unmatched to any gene: 5. Germline CDR1 and CDR2: DFQATT and SNEGSKA (reference sequence). This CDR3 has 15 amino acids. CDR3 DNA: TGCAGTGCTAGAGGGGGAGCGGGAGTCTCCTACGAGCAGTACTTC. As protein: CSARGGAGVSYEQYF.

This clonotype was found many times. The genes are TRBV27 and TRBJ2-5, with TRBD1 matching over 10 bases. J gave up 5 bases and V 7 bases, and 13 bases lay outside the gene matches. This CDR3 is built from 16 residues. Germline V gene lookup returns CDR1 MNHEY and CDR2 SMNVEV (reference sequence). The CDR3 protein is CASTKLTGTGVETQYF. The CDR3 DNA sequence: TGTGCCAGCACCAAACTAACCGGGACAGGGGTTGAGACCCAGTACTTC.